Shown below are 13 T cell receptor beta chains from a single sample sequenced in a study of PD-1 blockade in classical Hodgkin lymphoma. Repertoires were generated with immunoSEQ multiplex PCR, while TCRdb's copy carries only in-frame clones and drops some. The repertoire includes some 46,000 clones, around three quarters of them detected once, and approximately 21% sits in the top ten. All patients experienced relapse after autologous stem cell transplantation, and brentuximab vedotin exposure was variable. Sequencing used peripheral blood mononuclear cells (PBMCs), obtained before the second cycle of nivolumab. Source of these receptors: a human donor with classical Hodgkin lymphoma.

The rearrangement joins TRBV6-5 to TRBJ2-5; no reliable D call. Trimming took off 10 bases at V and 8 bases at J, with 20 bases between the two ends. Germline V CDR1 and CDR2: MNHEY, SVGAGI. The CDR3 runs 13 residues. This chain's CDR3 is CATGRTRGQTQYF. The CDR3 DNA sequence: TGTGCCACCGGAAGGACCCGCGGTCAAACCCAGTACTTC.

V gene TRBV6-6 combines with J gene TRBJ2-3, with unresolved D. This CDR3 contains 13 residues. Germline CDR1 and CDR2: MNHNY and SVGAGI (reference sequence). Trimming left V 7 bases short and J 0 bases short, with 8 bases between. The CDR3 DNA sequence: TGTGCCAGCATTCGTCGGAGCACAGATACGCAGTATTTT. It is translated as CASIRRSTDTQYF.

In this sample, this clone turned up a few times. The chain has TRBV13 and TRBJ2-3, with 10 bases identical to TRBD2. Germline loops: CDR1 PRHDT, CDR2 FYEKMQ (reference sequence). J gave up 0 bases and V 1 base, and 7 bases lay outside the gene matches. The CDR3 length is 18 residues. Here the CDR3 reads CASSLAVSGGQSTDTQYF. DNA for the CDR3: TGTGCCAGCAGCTTAGCCGTTAGCGGGGGGCAGAGCACAGATACGCAGTATTTT.

V and J are TRBV10-1 and TRBJ1-1, with 9 bases aligning to TRBD1. Unmatched junction bases numbered 6, after V lost 6 bases and J lost 4 bases. This CDR3 comprises 14 residues. Germline-derived CDR1 and CDR2 are WNHNN and SYGVQD (reference sequence). This CDR3 reads CASSDRGSGTEAFF. Written as DNA, the CDR3 is TGCGCCAGCAGCGACAGGGGGTCCGGCACTGAAGCTTTCTTT.

The chain links TRBV15 to TRBJ2-7, with D unclear. Germline V gene sequence: CDR1 LNHNV, CDR2 YYDKDF (reference sequence). The CDR3 runs to 15 residues. The V end lost 0 bases, the J end lost 1 base, and 10 bases lay between the germline ends. The CDR3 sequence: CATSREPFESYEQYF. The CDR3 coding sequence is TGTGCCACCAGCAGAGAACCTTTCGAATCCTACGAGCAGTACTTC.

The chain joins TRBV19 to TRBJ2-3, with TRBD2 identical over 7 bases. The V and J ends lost 5 bases and 2 bases, in that order; junction bases with no gene match: 4. Germline V gene sequence: CDR1 LNHDA, CDR2 SQIVND (reference sequence). CDR3 length: 14 residues. Here the CDR3 reads CASSPLADTDTQYF. CDR3 bases: TGTGCCAGTAGTCCTCTAGCGGACACAGATACGCAGTATTTT.

V and J are TRBV4-2 and TRBJ2-5; 7 bases agree with TRBD2. This CDR3 contains 14 residues. The V segment lost 5 bases and the J segment 0 bases; nucleotides outside the gene matches: 3. Germline CDR1 LGHNA, CDR2 YNFKEQ. CDR3 nucleotides: TGTGCCAGCAGCGGGGCGGGGGACCAAGAGACCCAGTACTTC. As protein: CASSGAGDQETQYF.

The genes are TRBV6-5 and TRBJ2-7, with TRBD1 matching 10 bases. V lost 6 bases to trimming and J lost 5 bases; unmatched junction nucleotides: 10. This CDR3 has 15 amino acids. Germline values: CDR1 MNHEY, CDR2 SVGAGI. Here the CDR3 reads CASSYTGTGANEQYF. The CDR3 nucleotides are TGTGCCAGCAGCTACACCGGGACAGGGGCAAACGAGCAGTACTTC.

This sequence joins TRBV6-1 and TRBJ2-1, with TRBD1 matching 9 bases. Germline V gene lookup returns CDR1 MNHNS and CDR2 SASEGT. The CDR3 spans 13 residues. V was pared by 5 bases and J by 13 bases, with 9 bases of the junction left unmatched. CDR3 sequence (DNA): TGTGCCAGCAGTCCGGGACAGGGCTCGTTCCAGTTCTTC. Translation: CASSPGQGSFQFF.

The CDR3 spells CASNREGYEQYF. The DNA for the CDR3 is TGTGCCAGCAACCGGGAGGGGTACGAGCAGTACTTC. V is TRBV11-2 and J is TRBJ2-7, with TRBD2 matching 8 bases. The germline V gene encodes CDR1 SGHAT and CDR2 FQNNGV. V lost 7 bases to trimming and J lost 4 bases; unmatched junction nucleotides: 3. The length of the CDR3 is 12 residues. The whole variable domain, remainder taken from reference TRBV11-2 and TRBJ2-7, is EAGVAQSPRYKIIEKRQSVAFWCNPISGHATLYWYQQILGQGPKLLIQFQNNGVVDDSQLPKDRFSAERLKGVDSTLKIQPAKLEDSAVYLCASNREGYEQYFGPGTRLTVT.

The CDR3 nucleotides read TGTGCCAGCAGTTACCCCAGGGGGGCCCAGTACTTC. Its protein product is CASSYPRGAQYF. The rearrangement joins TRBV6-6 to TRBJ2-5; D might be TRBD1 (7 bases). The germline gives CDR1 MNHNY, CDR2 SVGAGI (reference sequence). The CDR3 contains 12 residues. The V end lost 2 bases, the J end lost 9 bases, and 10 bases lay between the germline ends.

The genes are TRBV6-1 and TRBJ2-7, with D unclear. The CDR3 has 14 residues. V was pared by 0 bases and J by 4 bases, with 10 bases between. From germline, CDR1 is MNHNS and CDR2 SASEGT. The chain's CDR3 is CASSEASAAYEQYF. CDR3 bases: TGTGCCAGCAGTGAAGCGTCGGCAGCATACGAGCAGTACTTC.

This sequence joins TRBV5-1 and TRBJ1-3; D not resolved. The ends were cut back, 5 bases at V and 3 bases at J, with 9 bases in the middle. CDR3 length equals 13 residues. The germline V gene has CDR1 SGHRS and CDR2 YFSETQ. The CDR3 DNA is TGCGCCAGCAGACAAGGTTTTGGAAACACCATATATTTT. Protein sequence: CASRQGFGNTIYF. Combining the CDR3 with reference TRBV5-1 and TRBJ1-3 gives the whole variable domain KAGVTQTPRYLIKTRGQQVTLSCSPISGHRSVSWYQQTPGQGLQFLFEYFSETQRNKGNFPGRFSGRQFSNSRSEMNVSTLELGDSALYLCASRQGFGNTIYFGEGSWLTVV.